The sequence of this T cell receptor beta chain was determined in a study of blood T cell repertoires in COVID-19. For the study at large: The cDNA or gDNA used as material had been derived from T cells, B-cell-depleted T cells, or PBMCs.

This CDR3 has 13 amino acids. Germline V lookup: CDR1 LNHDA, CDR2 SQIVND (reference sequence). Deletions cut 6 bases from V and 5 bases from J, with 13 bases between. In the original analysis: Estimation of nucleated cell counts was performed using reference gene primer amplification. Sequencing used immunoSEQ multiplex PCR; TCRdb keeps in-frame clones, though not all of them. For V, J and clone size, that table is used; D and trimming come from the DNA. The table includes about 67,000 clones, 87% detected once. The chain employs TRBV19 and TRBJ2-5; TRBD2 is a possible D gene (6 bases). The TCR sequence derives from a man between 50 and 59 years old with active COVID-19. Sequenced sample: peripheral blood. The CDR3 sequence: CASRVEGGETQYF. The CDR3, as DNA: TGTGCCAGTAGAGTAGAAGGAGGGGAGACCCAGTACTTC.